What follows are 18 T cell receptor beta chains derived from one specimen sequenced in a study of T cells in Graves' hyperthyroidism and ophthalmopathy. Amplification targeted TCR beta CDR3 regions from RNA transcripts. RT-PCR in the first round (using the HTBI primer set) targeted the TCR CDR3. MiXCR, applied by TCRdb to the multiplex PCR reads, yields one record per CDR3 protein. The sample contains 250,000 or so distinct CDR3 sequences, 13% to 15% of which appear only once. Sequences were obtained from blood. The receptors originated from a woman between 35 and 50 years old with Graves' hyperthyroidism that later progressed to Graves' ophthalmopathy.

This clonotype has ten or more counts. The genes are TRBV15 and TRBJ1-5; D unclear. Between the trimmed V and J ends, which lost 0 bases and 3 bases, there was a span of 9 bases. This CDR3 region has 15 residues. Germline CDR1 is LNHNV and CDR2 is YYDKDF (reference sequence). Here the CDR3 DNA reads TGTGCCACCAGCAGAGATAACAGTCACAATCAGCCCCAGCATTTT. Translation gives CATSRDNSHNQPQHF.

Only a few counts were recorded for this clonotype. A much larger clone lies one base from this, so it may be a read error. CDR3 sequence (DNA): TGTGCCAGCAGTGAGGGCGCGAGGAGGGCCGAGACCCAGTACTTC. This gives the protein CASSEGARRAETQYF. The chain has TRBV6-1 and TRBJ2-5, with D possibly being TRBD2 (6 bases). Germline-derived CDR1 and CDR2 are MNHNS and SASEGT. V dropped 3 bases and J dropped 5 bases, with 16 bases sitting between them. The CDR3 is 15 amino acids.

The table lists this clonotype with many counts. CDR3 sequence (DNA): TGCGCCAGCAGCTTACCGGGACTAGCGGGAGTCTCCTACAATGAGCAGTTCTTC. As protein: CASSLPGLAGVSYNEQFF. The V call is TRBV4-1, the J call TRBJ2-1, with 14 bases matching TRBD2. The length of the CDR3 is 18 residues. Per germline, CDR1 MGHRA and CDR2 YSYEKL. V dropped 5 bases and J dropped 0; count of bases not matched to a gene: 6.

This clonotype was seen many times. V gene TRBV30 combines with J gene TRBJ1-2; D not resolved. This CDR3 contains 12 residues. V lost 4 bases and J 3 bases, leaving 9 bases between the germline ends. The germline V gene encodes CDR1 GTSNPN and CDR2 SVGIG (reference sequence). The CDR3 reads CAWTASDYGYTF. DNA of the CDR3: TGTGCCTGGACGGCTTCAGACTATGGCTACACCTTC. Drawing the rest from reference TRBV30 and TRBJ1-2, the complete variable domain is SQTIHQWPATLVQPVGSPLSLECTVEGTSNPNLYWYRQAAGRGLQLLFYSVGIGQISSEVPQNLSASRPQDRQFILSSKKLLLSDSGFYLCAWTASDYGYTFGSGTRLTVV.

This clonotype was observed many times. V is TRBV28 and J is TRBJ2-3; D not certain. The ends were cut back, 8 bases at V and 2 bases at J, with 11 bases in the middle. The germline V gene has CDR1 MDHEN and CDR2 SYDVKM. CDR3 length equals 13 residues. Here the CDR3 DNA reads TGTGCCAGCTTTTCTTTTAACACAGATACGCAGTATTTT. Translating gives CASFSFNTDTQYF.

This clonotype was observed many times. The rearrangement links TRBV11-2 to TRBJ1-1, with a tentative D call TRBD1 (5 bases). Trimming cost V 4 bases and J 4 bases, with 10 bases left between them. This CDR3 contains 13 residues. The germline CDR1 and CDR2 sequences are SGHAT and FQNNGV. CDR3 coding DNA: TGTGCCAGCAGCTATGGGGGGACCACTGAAGCTTTCTTT. It codes for CASSYGGTTEAFF.

This clonotype has just a few counts. The chain carries TRBV4-1 and TRBJ1-3; D is ambiguous. The CDR3 covers 14 residues. Trimming pared 2 bases from V and 4 bases from J, leaving 9 bases between. CDR1 and CDR2 (germline): MGHRA, YSYEKL. CDR3 nucleotides: TGCGCCAGCAGCCAATCTTCGGTGGGAAACACCATATATTTT. Translating it yields CASSQSSVGNTIYF.

This clonotype has a count of ten or more. The chain is built from TRBV28 and TRBJ2-1; TRBD2 might be the D (5 bases). Germline CDR1 MDHEN, CDR2 SYDVKM. The CDR3 covers 11 residues. The V end was cut by 10 bases, the J end by 5 bases, with 9 bases between. In DNA form, the CDR3 reads TGTGCCACCGACTACCACAATGAGCAGTTCTTC. Its translation: CATDYHNEQFF.

This clonotype was observed many times. V is TRBV7-9 and J is TRBJ2-2, with D possibly matching TRBD1 (6 bases). CDR1 and CDR2 (germline): SEHNR, FQNEAQ (reference sequence). The CDR3 length is 15 residues. Trimming pared 5 bases from V and 0 bases from J, leaving 10 bases between. The CDR3 spells CASSLRQANTGELFF. In DNA, the CDR3 is TGTGCCAGCAGCCTCAGACAGGCGAACACCGGGGAGCTGTTTTTT. Drawing the rest from reference TRBV7-9 and TRBJ2-2, the complete variable domain is DTGVSQNPRHKITKRGQNVTFRCDPISEHNRLYWYRQTLGQGPEFLTYFQNEAQLEKSRLLSDRFSAERPKGSFSTLEIQRTEQGDSAMYLCASSLRQANTGELFFGEGSRLTVL.

This clonotype was detected ten times or more. V gene TRBV9 combines with J gene TRBJ2-7; 7 nucleotides align to TRBD2. After removal of 2 bases from V and 3 bases from J, the junction contained 8 bases not matched to a gene. In germline, CDR1 is SGDLS, CDR2 YYNGEE. CDR3 size: 15 residues. CDR3 coding DNA: TGTGCCAGCAGCGTGGGAGGGGCAGGGAACTACGAGCAGTACTTC. It yields the protein CASSVGGAGNYEQYF.

This clonotype was observed at least ten times. The CDR3 DNA is TGTGCCAGTAGTGTCATGGGGACTGAAGCTTTCTTT. It translates to CASSVMGTEAFF. This rearrangement joins TRBV19 to TRBJ1-1; D remains unclear. V gave up 5 bases and J gave up 5 bases, with 9 bases separating them. CDR3 length: 12 residues. Germline values: CDR1 LNHDA, CDR2 SQIVND (reference sequence).

This clonotype was counted ten times or more. This chain links TRBV11-2 with TRBJ1-6; D call uncertain. Trimming removed 5 bases from V and 0 bases from J, with 14 bases in between. The CDR3 has 17 amino acids. Per the germline V gene, CDR1 is SGHAT and CDR2 is FQNNGV. The CDR3 sequence is CASSPLPGPSYNSPLHF. CDR3 DNA sequence: TGTGCCAGCAGCCCACTACCCGGGCCCTCCTATAATTCACCCCTCCACTTT.

This clonotype was detected many times. The V gene is TRBV20-1, the J gene TRBJ1-5; a weak D match, TRBD1 (6 bases). The CDR3 consists of 17 residues. Trimming left V 6 bases short and J 0 bases short, with 21 bases between. Germline V gene sequence: CDR1 DFQATT, CDR2 SNEGSKA (reference sequence). The DNA of the CDR3 is TGCAGTGCCCCGGGGGGGGGGCGAATCTATAGCAATCAGCCCCAGCATTTT. Its protein product is CSAPGGGRIYSNQPQHF.

This clonotype occurred many times. The chain is built from TRBV20-1 and TRBJ2-3; no definite D call. Trimming removed 4 bases at V and 2 bases at J, with 16 bases between. This CDR3 has 15 residues. CDR1 and CDR2 from the germline V gene are DFQATT and SNEGSKA (reference sequence). Here the CDR3 DNA reads TGCAGTGCTAACCCGGCTAGTAACTACACAGATACGCAGTATTTT. Translation: CSANPASNYTDTQYF.

This clonotype occurred many times. The chain uses TRBV6-1 and TRBJ2-2, with D uncertain. This CDR3 is built from 13 residues. Between the trimmed V and J ends, which lost 4 bases and 8 bases, there was a span of 11 bases. CDR1 is MNHNS and CDR2 is SASEGT in the germline V gene. CDR3 amino acids: CASSGTPTGELFF. For the CDR3, the DNA is TGTGCCAGCAGTGGAACCCCTACTGGGGAGCTGTTTTTT.

The table lists this clonotype with many counts. The CDR3 protein is CASSPKGTGVYEQYF. The CDR3 DNA follows: TGTGCCAGCAGTCCGAAAGGGACAGGGGTCTACGAGCAGTACTTC. The chain couples TRBV28 to TRBJ2-7, with 10 bases fitting TRBD1. CDR1 and CDR2 (germline): MDHEN, SYDVKM. This CDR3 has 15 residues. V gave up 5 bases and J gave up 3 bases; unmatched junction bases: 7. Using reference TRBV28 and TRBJ2-7 for the parts outside the CDR3, the full variable domain is DVKVTQSSRYLVKRTGEKVFLECVQDMDHENMFWYRQDPGLGLRLIYFSYDVKMKEKGDIPEGYSVSREKKERFSLILESASTNQTSMYLCASSPKGTGVYEQYFGPGTRLTVT.

This clonotype was detected ten times or more. The rearrangement links TRBV5-1 to TRBJ2-2, with D unclear. The CDR3 consists of 15 residues. The V and J ends lost 0 bases and 0 bases respectively, with 6 bases between them. From germline, CDR1 is SGHRS and CDR2 YFSETQ. This chain's CDR3 is CASSLGHANTGELFF. As DNA, the CDR3 is TGCGCCAGCAGCTTGGGACACGCGAACACCGGGGAGCTGTTTTTT.

V usage is TRBV18 and J usage is TRBJ2-1; D gene uncertain. The V end lost 0 bases, the J end lost 10 bases, and 4 bases lay between the germline ends. This CDR3 is built from 11 residues. Germline V gene lookup returns CDR1 KGHSH and CDR2 LQKENI. In DNA form, the CDR3 reads TGTGCCAGCTCACCACCGGGGGAGCAGTTCTTC. It yields the protein CASSPPGEQFF.